A selection of T cell receptor beta chains follows, all from one sample in a study of early stage breast cancer tumors. Sequenced by immunoSEQ multiplex PCR; TCRdb stores in-frame clones only, minus some. Here the sample spans tens of thousands of clones, around 69% being singletons. The sample taken for sequencing was blood. The origin of the receptors is a person aged 50-59 years with breast cancer. CDR3s include the opening cysteine and the closing phenylalanine or tryptophan. A D gene is named only where the DNA matches it firmly. Clone size is stated in some rows and not others, as once, few, many or a class when expanded.

v_call,d_call,clone_size,j_call,cdr3_aa,cdr3_nt
TRBV11-3,TRBD1,NA,TRBJ2-2,CASSRGGDRDTGELFF,TGTGCCAGCAGCCGGGGAGGGGACAGGGACACCGGGGAGCTGTTTTTT
TRBV27,NA,NA,TRBJ2-1,CAIRSLRGSSYNEQFF,TGTGCCATACGGTCACTCCGGGGGAGCTCCTACAATGAGCAGTTCTTC
TRBV30,TRBD2,NA,TRBJ2-1,CAWVVSRGGGEQFF,TGTGCCTGGGTAGTCAGTAGGGGCGGGGGTGAGCAGTTCTTC
TRBV11-3,NA,few,TRBJ1-4,CASRTGLSEKLFF,TGTGCCAGCAGGACAGGACTGTCGGAAAAACTGTTTTTT
TRBV9,TRBD1,NA,TRBJ1-2,CASSARDRTYYGYTF,TGTGCCAGCAGCGCCCGGGACAGGACTTACTATGGCTACACCTTC
TRBV19,NA,NA,TRBJ2-1,CASSIEGGRNEQFF,TGTGCCAGTAGTATTGAGGGGGGGCGGAATGAGCAGTTCTTC
TRBV11-1,TRBD1,NA,TRBJ2-5,CASSPLRQGQETQYF,TGTGCCAGCAGCCCCCTTCGACAGGGCCAAGAGACCCAGTACTTC
TRBV11-1,TRBD1,NA,TRBJ2-7,CASSLGQGKYYEQYF,TGTGCCAGCAGCTTAGGACAGGGGAAGTACTACGAGCAGTACTTC
TRBV27,NA,NA,TRBJ2-6,CASSWGPGRGANVLTF,TGTGCCAGCAGTTGGGGCCCCGGTCGGGGGGCCAACGTCCTGACTTTC
TRBV6-1,NA,NA,TRBJ1-5,CASSVVGEGQPQHF,TGTGCCAGCAGTGTAGTAGGGGAGGGACAGCCCCAGCATTTT
TRBV10-1,TRBD2,NA,TRBJ2-5,CASSESGGNQETQYF,TGCGCCAGCAGTGAAAGCGGGGGCAACCAAGAGACCCAGTACTTC
TRBV10-3,TRBD1,NA,TRBJ1-5,CAIGFQQGLIQPQHF,TGTGCCATCGGTTTTCAACAGGGGTTGATTCAGCCCCAGCATTTT
TRBV9,TRBD2,NA,TRBJ2-1,CATGTSGSDEQFF,TGTGCCACCGGGACTAGCGGGAGCGATGAGCAGTTCTTC
TRBV9,TRBD2,NA,TRBJ2-7,CASSVGSSGTYEQYF,TGTGCCAGCAGCGTAGGGTCTAGCGGGACCTACGAGCAGTACTTC
TRBV25-1,NA,NA,TRBJ2-2,CASSDSTANTGELFF,TGTGCCAGCAGTGACTCGACAGCGAACACCGGGGAGCTGTTTTTT
TRBV5-6,NA,NA,TRBJ2-7,CASSLADYEQYF,TGTGCCAGCAGCTTGGCAGATTACGAGCAGTACTTC
TRBV5-1,NA,NA,TRBJ1-1,CASSSRQNMNTEAFF,TGCGCCAGCAGCTCCCGCCAGAACATGAACACTGAAGCTTTCTTT
TRBV19,TRBD2,NA,TRBJ2-5,CASSIGTSGPQETQYF,TGTGCCAGTAGTATTGGGACTAGCGGGCCCCAAGAGACCCAGTACTTC
TRBV10-3,TRBD2,NA,TRBJ2-7,CAISVASGSGEQYF,TGTGCCATCAGTGTGGCTAGCGGGAGTGGCGAGCAGTACTTC
TRBV2,TRBD1,NA,TRBJ2-1,CASGGQGRYNEQFF,TGTGCCAGCGGGGGACAGGGGCGCTACAATGAGCAGTTCTTC
TRBV2,NA,NA,TRBJ2-2,CASSEAAGLIAGELFF,TGTGCCAGCAGTGAAGCGGCAGGCCTGATCGCCGGGGAGCTGTTTTTT